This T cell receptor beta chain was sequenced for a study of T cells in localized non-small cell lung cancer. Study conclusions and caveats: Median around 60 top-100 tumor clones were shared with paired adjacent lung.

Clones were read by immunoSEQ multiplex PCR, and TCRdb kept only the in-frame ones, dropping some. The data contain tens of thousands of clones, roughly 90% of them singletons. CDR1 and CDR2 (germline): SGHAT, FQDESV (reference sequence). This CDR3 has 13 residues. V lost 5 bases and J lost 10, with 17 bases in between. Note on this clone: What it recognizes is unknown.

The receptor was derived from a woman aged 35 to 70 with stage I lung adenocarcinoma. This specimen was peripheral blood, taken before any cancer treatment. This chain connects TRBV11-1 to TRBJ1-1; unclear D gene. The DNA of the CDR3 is TGTGCCAGCAGCCAAGACCAGAGGGTCGGAGCTTTCTTT. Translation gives CASSQDQRVGAFF. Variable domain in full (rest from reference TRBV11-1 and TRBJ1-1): EAEVAQSPRYKITEKSQAVAFWCDPISGHATLYWYRQILGQGPELLVQFQDESVVDDSQLPKDRFSAERLKGVDSTLKIQPAELGDSAMYLCASSQDQRVGAFFGQGTRLTVV.